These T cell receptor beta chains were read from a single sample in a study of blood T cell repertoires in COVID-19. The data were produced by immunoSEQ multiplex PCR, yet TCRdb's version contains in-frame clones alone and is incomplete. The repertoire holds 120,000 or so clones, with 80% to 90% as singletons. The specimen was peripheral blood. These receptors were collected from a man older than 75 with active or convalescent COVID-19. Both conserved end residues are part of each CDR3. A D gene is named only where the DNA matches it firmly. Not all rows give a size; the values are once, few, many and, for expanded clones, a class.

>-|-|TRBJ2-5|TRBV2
CASSEWRAHQETQYF
TGTGCCAGCAGTGAATGGAGGGCTCACCAAGAGACCCAGTACTTC
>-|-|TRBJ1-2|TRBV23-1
CASSQPNRDGGYTF
TGCGCCAGCAGTCAACCCAACAGGGACGGAGGCTACACCTTC
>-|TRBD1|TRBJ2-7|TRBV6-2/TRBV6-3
CASSKQGAPGYEQYF
TGTGCCAGCAGTAAACAGGGGGCGCCTGGCTACGAGCAGTACTTC
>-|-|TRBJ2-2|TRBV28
CASSLNRGRAGELFF
TGTGCCAGCAGTTTAAACAGGGGGAGGGCCGGGGAGCTGTTTTTT
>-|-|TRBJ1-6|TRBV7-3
CASSLGGPGEGSPLHF
TGTGCCAGCAGCTTAGGGGGTCCGGGGGAAGGCTCACCCCTCCACTTT
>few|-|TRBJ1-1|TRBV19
CASSTGTPEAFF
TGTGCCAGTAGTACCGGGACACCTGAAGCTTTCTTT
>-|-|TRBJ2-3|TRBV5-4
CASSSTSTDTQYF
TGTGCCAGCAGCTCGACTAGCACAGATACGCAGTATTTT
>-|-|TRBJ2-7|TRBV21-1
CASSKGKTGHSYEQYF
TGTGCCAGCAGCAAAGGCAAAACGGGACACTCCTACGAGCAGTACTTC
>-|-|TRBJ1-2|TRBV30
CAWSRGDYGYTF
TGTGCCTGGAGTCGGGGGGACTATGGCTACACCTTC
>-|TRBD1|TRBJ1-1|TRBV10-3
CAISGTGEAFF
TGTGCCATCAGTGGGACAGGTGAAGCTTTCTTT
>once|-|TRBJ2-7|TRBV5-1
CASSLRLESTYEQYF
TGCGCCAGCAGCTTGCGACTAGAAAGCACCTACGAGCAGTACTTC
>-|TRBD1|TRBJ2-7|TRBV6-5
CASTLGGQGYEQYF
TGTGCCAGCACCCTAGGGGGACAGGGTTACGAGCAGTACTTC
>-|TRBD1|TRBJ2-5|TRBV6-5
CASRADRGNQETQYF
TGTGCCAGCAGGGCCGACAGGGGTAACCAAGAGACCCAGTACTTC
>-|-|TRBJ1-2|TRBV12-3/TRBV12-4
CASSLGEGTGYTF
TGTGCCAGCAGTTTAGGAGAGGGTACAGGCTACACCTTC
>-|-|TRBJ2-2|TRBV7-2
CASSFSGDTGELFF
TGTGCCAGCAGCTTTAGCGGAGACACCGGGGAGCTGTTTTTT
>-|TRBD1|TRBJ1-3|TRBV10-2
CASSEGTVGNTIYF
TGCGCCAGCAGCGAGGGGACAGTCGGAAACACCATATATTTT
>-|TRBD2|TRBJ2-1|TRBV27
CASSLRLAGLNEQFF
TGTGCCAGCAGTTTAAGGCTAGCGGGCCTAAATGAGCAGTTCTTC
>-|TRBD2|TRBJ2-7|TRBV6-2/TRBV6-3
CASSHGTSGSAYEQYF
TGTGCCAGCAGCCACGGGACTAGCGGGTCCGCCTACGAGCAGTACTTC
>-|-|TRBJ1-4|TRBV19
CASSEQGSNEKLFF
TGTGCCAGTAGTGAACAGGGATCTAATGAAAAACTGTTTTTT
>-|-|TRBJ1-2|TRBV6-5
CASSDDRIYGYTF
TGTGCCAGCAGCGATGACAGGATTTATGGCTACACCTTC
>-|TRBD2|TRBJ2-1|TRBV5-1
CASSAQLAGGPNEQFF
TGCGCCAGCAGCGCCCAACTAGCGGGGGGGCCCAATGAGCAGTTCTTC
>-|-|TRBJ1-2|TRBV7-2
CASRSLGGGGYGYTF
TGTGCCAGCAGAAGTCTTGGGGGCGGAGGCTATGGCTACACCTTC
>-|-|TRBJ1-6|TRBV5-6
CASSLEAGARSPLHF
TGTGCCAGCAGCTTGGAGGCGGGGGCGAGATCACCCCTCCACTTT